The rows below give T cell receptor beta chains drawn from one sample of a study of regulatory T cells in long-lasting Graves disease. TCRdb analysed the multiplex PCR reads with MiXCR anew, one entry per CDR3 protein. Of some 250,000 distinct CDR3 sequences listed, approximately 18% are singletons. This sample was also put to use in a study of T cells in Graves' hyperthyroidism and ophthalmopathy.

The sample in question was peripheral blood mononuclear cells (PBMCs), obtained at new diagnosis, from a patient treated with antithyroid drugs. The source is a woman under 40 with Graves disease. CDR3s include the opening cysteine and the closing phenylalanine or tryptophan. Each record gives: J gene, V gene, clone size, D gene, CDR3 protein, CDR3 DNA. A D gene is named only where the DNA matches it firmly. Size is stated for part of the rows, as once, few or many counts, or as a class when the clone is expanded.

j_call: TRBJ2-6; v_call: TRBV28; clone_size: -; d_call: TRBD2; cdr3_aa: CASSLNSWLAGAGANVLTF; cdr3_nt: TGTGCCAGCAGTTTAAATAGCTGGCTAGCGGGAGCTGGGGCCAACGTCCTGACTTTC
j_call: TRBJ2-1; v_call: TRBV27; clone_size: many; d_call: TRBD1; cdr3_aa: CASSPGTEHNEQFF; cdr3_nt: TGTGCCAGCAGTCCCGGGACAGAGCACAATGAGCAGTTCTTC
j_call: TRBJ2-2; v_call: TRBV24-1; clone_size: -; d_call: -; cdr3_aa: CATSDWSGGANTGELFF; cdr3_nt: TGTGCCACCAGTGATTGGTCGGGGGGCGCAAACACCGGGGAGCTGTTTTTT
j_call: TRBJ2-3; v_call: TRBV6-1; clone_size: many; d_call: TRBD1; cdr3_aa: CASSHAWDSYTDTQYF; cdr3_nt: TGTGCCAGCAGTCACGCCTGGGACAGCTACACAGATACGCAGTATTTT
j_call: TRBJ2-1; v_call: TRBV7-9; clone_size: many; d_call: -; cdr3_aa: CASSIRGFDEQFF; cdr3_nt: TGTGCCAGCAGCATTCGGGGTTTCGATGAGCAGTTCTTC
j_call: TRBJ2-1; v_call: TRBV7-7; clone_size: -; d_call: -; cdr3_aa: CASSLVGVGNEQFF; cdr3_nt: TGTGCTAGCAGCTTAGTGGGGGTCGGCAATGAGCAGTTCTTC
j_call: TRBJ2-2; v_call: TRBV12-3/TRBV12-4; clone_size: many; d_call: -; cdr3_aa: CASSSGRRYTGELFF; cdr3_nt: TGTGCCAGCAGTTCCGGGCGGAGATACACCGGGGAGCTGTTTTTT
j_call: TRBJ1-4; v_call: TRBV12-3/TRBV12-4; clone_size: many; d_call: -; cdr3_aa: CASSLGLTTNEKLFF; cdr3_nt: TGTGCCAGCAGTTTAGGGTTAACAACTAATGAAAAACTGTTTTTT
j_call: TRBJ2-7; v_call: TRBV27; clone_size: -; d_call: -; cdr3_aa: CASSLFGPGAGYEQYF; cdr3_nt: TGTGCCAGCAGTTTATTTGGACCGGGGGCCGGATACGAGCAGTACTTC
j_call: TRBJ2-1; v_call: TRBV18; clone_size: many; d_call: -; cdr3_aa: CASSLLPSPYNEQFF; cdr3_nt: TGTGCCAGCTCTCTGCTGCCATCACCCTACAATGAGCAGTTCTTC
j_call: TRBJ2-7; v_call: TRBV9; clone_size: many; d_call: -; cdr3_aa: CASSYGQSSYEQYF; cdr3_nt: TGTGCCAGCAGCTACGGACAGAGCTCCTACGAGCAGTACTTC
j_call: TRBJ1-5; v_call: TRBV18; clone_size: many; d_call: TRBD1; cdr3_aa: CASSGTGENQPQHF; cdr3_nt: TGTGCCAGCTCAGGGACAGGGGAAAATCAGCCCCAGCATTTT
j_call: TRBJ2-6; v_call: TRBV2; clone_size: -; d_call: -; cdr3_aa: CASSDGHSGANVLTF; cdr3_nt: TGCGCCAGCAGTGACGGGCACTCTGGGGCCAACGTCCTGACTTTC
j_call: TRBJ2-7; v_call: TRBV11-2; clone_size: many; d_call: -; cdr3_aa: CASSSFVRDGNYEQYF; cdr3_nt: TGTGCCAGCAGTTCCTTTGTCCGGGACGGCAACTACGAGCAGTACTTC
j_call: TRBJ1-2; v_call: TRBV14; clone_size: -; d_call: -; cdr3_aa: CASSQVRATGGYTF; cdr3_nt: TGTGCCAGCAGCCAAGTGCGGGCTACGGGAGGCTACACCTTC
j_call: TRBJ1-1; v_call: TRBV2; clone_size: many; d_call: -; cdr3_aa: CASTSVPTSNTEAFF; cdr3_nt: TGTGCCAGCACCTCCGTTCCGACCTCGAACACTGAAGCTTTCTTT
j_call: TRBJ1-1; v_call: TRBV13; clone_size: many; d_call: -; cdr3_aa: CASSLLGDKAFF; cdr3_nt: TGTGCCAGCAGCTTACTGGGGGATAAAGCTTTCTTT
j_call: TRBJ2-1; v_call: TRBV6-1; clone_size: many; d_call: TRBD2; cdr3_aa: CASGVAGGIQDEQFF; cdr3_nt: TGTGCCAGCGGTGTAGCGGGGGGGATCCAGGATGAGCAGTTCTTC
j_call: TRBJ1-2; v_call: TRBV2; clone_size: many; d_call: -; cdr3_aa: CATREGAGYGYTF; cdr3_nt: TGTGCCACCAGGGAGGGCGCCGGCTATGGCTACACCTTC
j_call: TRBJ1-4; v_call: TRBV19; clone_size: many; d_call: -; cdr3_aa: CASTRGTPITRDEKLFF; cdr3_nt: TGTGCCAGTACTCGGGGGACGCCCATTACAAGAGATGAAAAACTGTTTTTT
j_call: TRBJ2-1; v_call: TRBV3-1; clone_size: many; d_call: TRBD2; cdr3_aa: CASIKTSGVGDNEQFF; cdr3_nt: TGTGCCAGCATCAAAACTAGCGGGGTTGGGGACAATGAGCAGTTCTTC
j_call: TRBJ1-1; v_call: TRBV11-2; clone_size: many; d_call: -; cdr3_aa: CASGFGSKRAFF; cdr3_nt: TGTGCCAGCGGGTTCGGAAGTAAAAGGGCTTTCTTT
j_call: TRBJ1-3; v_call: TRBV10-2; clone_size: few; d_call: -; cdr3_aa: CASTPAPGGNTIYF; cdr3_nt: TGCGCCAGCACCCCTGCGCCAGGTGGAAACACCATATATTTT
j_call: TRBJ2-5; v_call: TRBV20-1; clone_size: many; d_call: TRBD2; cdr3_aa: CSAKDSGGAVETQYF; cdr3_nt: TGCAGTGCTAAAGATAGCGGGGGGGCCGTGGAGACCCAGTACTTC
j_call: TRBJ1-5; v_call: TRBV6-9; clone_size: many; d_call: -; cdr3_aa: CASSYRRTPLTYSNQPQHF; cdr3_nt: TGTGCCAGCAGTTACAGGCGGACCCCCCTGACTTATAGCAATCAGCCCCAGCATTTT
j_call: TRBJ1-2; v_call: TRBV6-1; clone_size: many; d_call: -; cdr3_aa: CASSLGTAPTGYTF; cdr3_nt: TGTGCCAGCAGTCTGGGAACGGCCCCTACTGGCTACACCTTC
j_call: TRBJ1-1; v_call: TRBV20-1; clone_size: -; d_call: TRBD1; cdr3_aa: CSATGQGSEAFF; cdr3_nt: TGCAGTGCCACGGGACAGGGGTCTGAAGCTTTCTTT
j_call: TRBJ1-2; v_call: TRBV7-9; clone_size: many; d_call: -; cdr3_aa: CASSLDWGFGGEDGYTF; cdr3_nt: TGTGCCAGCAGCTTAGATTGGGGGTTTGGGGGAGAGGATGGCTACACCTTC
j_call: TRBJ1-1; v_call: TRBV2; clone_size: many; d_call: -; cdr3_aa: CASDDPGAGDTEAFF; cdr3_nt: TGTGCCAGCGACGACCCGGGGGCGGGGGACACTGAAGCTTTCTTT
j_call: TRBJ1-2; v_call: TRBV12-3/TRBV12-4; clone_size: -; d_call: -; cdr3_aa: CASSSAGRGYGYTF; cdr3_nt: TGTGCCAGCAGTTCCGCCGGCAGGGGCTATGGCTACACCTTC
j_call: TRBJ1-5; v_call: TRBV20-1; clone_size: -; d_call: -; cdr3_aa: CSASYDTGRETQHF; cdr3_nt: TGCAGTGCTAGCTATGACACCGGTAGAGAAACCCAGCATTTT
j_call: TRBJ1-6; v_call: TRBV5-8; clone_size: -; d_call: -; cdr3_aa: CASWRPVYNSPLHF; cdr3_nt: TGTGCCAGCTGGCGGCCAGTTTATAATTCACCCCTCCACTTT
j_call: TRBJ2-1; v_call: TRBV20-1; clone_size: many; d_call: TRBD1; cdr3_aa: CSARDWYDRGKNEQFF; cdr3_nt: TGCAGTGCTAGAGATTGGTACGACAGGGGGAAAAATGAGCAGTTCTTC
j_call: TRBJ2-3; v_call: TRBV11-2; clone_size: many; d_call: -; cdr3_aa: CASSAMAGRNTQYF; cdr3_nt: TGTGCCAGCAGCGCGATGGCGGGACGTAATACGCAGTATTTT
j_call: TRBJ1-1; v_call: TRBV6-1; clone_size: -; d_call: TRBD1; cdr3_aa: CASSAYRGGTEAFF; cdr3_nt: TGTGCCAGCAGTGCCTACAGGGGAGGGACTGAAGCTTTCTTT
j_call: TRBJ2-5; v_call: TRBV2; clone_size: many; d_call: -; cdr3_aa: CAALTDQETQYF; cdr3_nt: TGTGCCGCCTTGACAGACCAAGAGACCCAGTACTTC
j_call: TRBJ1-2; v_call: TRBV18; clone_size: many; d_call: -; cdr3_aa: CASSSGEDYGYTF; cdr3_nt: TGTGCCAGCTCATCGGGCGAGGACTATGGCTACACCTTC
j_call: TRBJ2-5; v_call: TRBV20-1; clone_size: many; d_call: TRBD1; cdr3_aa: CSARDLDRGQETQYF; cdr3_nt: TGCAGTGCTAGAGACCTGGACAGGGGGCAGGAGACCCAGTACTTC
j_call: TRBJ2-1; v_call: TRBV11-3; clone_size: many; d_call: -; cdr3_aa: CASSSTGNNEQFF; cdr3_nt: TGTGCCAGCAGCTCCACAGGGAACAATGAGCAGTTCTTC
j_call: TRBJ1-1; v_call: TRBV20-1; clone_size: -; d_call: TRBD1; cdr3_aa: CSARGGQGNTEAFF; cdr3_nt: TGCAGTGCTAGGGGGGGACAGGGGAACACTGAAGCTTTCTTT
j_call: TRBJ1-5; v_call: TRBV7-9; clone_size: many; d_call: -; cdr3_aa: CASSQGNSNQPQHF; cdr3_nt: TGTGCCAGCAGCCAGGGGAATAGCAATCAGCCCCAGCATTTT
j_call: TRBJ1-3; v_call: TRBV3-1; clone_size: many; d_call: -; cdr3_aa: CASSDWVLSGNTIYF; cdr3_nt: TGTGCCAGCAGCGATTGGGTACTCTCTGGAAACACCATATATTTT
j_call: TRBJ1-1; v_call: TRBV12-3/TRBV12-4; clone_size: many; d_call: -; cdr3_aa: CASSLGVLATEAFF; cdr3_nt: TGTGCCAGCAGCCTCGGCGTATTGGCCACTGAAGCTTTCTTT
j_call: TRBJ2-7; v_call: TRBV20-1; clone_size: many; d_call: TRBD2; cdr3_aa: CSARASGGVYEQYF; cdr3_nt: TGCAGTGCTAGGGCCAGCGGGGGTGTCTACGAGCAGTACTTC
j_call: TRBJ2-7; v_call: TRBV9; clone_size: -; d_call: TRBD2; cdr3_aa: CASSGSGTRSYEQYF; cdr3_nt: TGTGCCAGCAGCGGATCCGGGACTAGGTCCTACGAGCAGTACTTC